The TCR beta chain described here comes from a study of T cells in tumors after PD-1 blockade (dated by TCRdb to 2018 to 2020). Regarding the complete study: Patients with prior checkpoint blockade, systemic immunosuppressant use, or recent radiotherapy or other anti-cancer therapy within 4 weeks were excluded. Some patients also continued taking vismodegib 150 mg daily during anti-PD-1 treatment. To compare clonotypes in blood and tumor, bulk TCR sequencing was done on around eleven peripheral blood samples taken from roughly five patients. On average, peripheral blood samples yielded 36,536 unique clonotypes and about 110,000 TCR templates (range roughly 24,679-290,000). Paired single-cell RNA and TCR sequencing was performed on site-matched tumors from BCC or SCC patients before and after anti-PD-1 therapy. Patients were treated with either pembrolizumab 200 mg every 3 weeks or cemiplimab 350 mg every 2 weeks. RECIST version 1.1 was used to assess clinical response. Study-wide findings and limitations: Approximately 38% of tumor TCR clonotypes were found in blood, and some novel exhausted tumor clones appeared in pre-treatment blood, suggesting peripheral recruitment. Where the novel T cell clones came from was not identified, and possible sources could include lymphoid organs or rare unexpanded clones inside the tumor or in the tumor periphery.

The immunoSEQ platform was used to carry out deep TCRbeta sequencing. The original pipeline was this. For further analysis, only productive rearrangements were exported out of the immunoSEQ Analyzer. T cell phenotypes were assigned to bulk TCRbeta clonotypes by matching the clonotypes to single-cell RNA+TCR-seq clones that had the same TCRbeta sequence. Using bulk TCR sequencing data, clone enrichment in tumor was calculated by dividing a clone's tumor frequency by the same clone's PBMC frequency. TCRs were sorted with GLIPH into specificity groups, meaning clusters of distinct TCRs that share CDR3 motifs and likely recognize common antigens. The table comes from immuneACCESS by way of TCRdb, which keeps in-frame sequences with V and J called. Part of the clones is missing from these tables; in studies checked, under half for an unresolved V gene and the rest for unknown reasons. D and trimming were read from the DNA, whereas the V and J calls and clone size are those reported in that table. Across this sample there are some 43,000 clones, with approximately 81% seen only once. Together, the top ten hold about 4% of the sample.

A remark on this clone: Its specific antigen is unknown. Base quality data are lacking; no much larger clone is found one base away.

The meaning of the sample's time point label: before anti-PD-1 therapy. For bulk TCRbeta sequencing, genomic DNA was extracted from tumor biopsies or peripheral blood, and input amounts ranged from roughly 600 ng to 6,500 ng. All patients had histologically proven advanced or metastatic basal or squamous cell carcinoma and were poor candidates for surgical resection. The basal cell carcinoma cohort was made up of 11 patients, and bulk tumor TCR sequencing was performed for roughly 8 of these patients. CDR1 LNHDA and CDR2 SQIVND are derived from the germline V gene (reference sequence). There are 14 amino acids in the CDR3, from cysteine to phenylalanine inclusive. The sequence is cut down to CDR3 DNA, 42 bases in frame from base 1. Unmatched junction bases come to 11, with V trimmed by 6 bases and J by 7 bases.

The chain is made from TRBV19 and TRBJ2-7; 8 nucleotides in the junction match TRBD2. The sequencing here drew on PBMCs, taken before anti-PD-1 treatment. This sequence was found in a human donor with basal cell carcinoma. The CDR3 protein sequence reads: CASSPRGGLQEQYF. The sequenced DNA is TGTGCCAGTAGCCCCCGGGGGGGGCTTCAAGAGCAGTACTTC.